This TCR beta chain comes out of a study of shared clonotypes between healthy human individuals. General observations from the study: For naive CD4 cells, roughly 5% of clonotypes were shared across a handful of donors. Sharing of clonotypes among donors was expected to vary with sequencing depth.

Each subset's genomic DNA was split evenly across several immunoSEQ plates. Repertoires were generated with immunoSEQ multiplex PCR, while TCRdb's copy carries only in-frame clones and drops some. Among hundreds of thousands of clones listed, roughly 72% were seen once. Of note for this clone: Its target is unknown.

Germline CDR1 reads KGHSH; CDR2 reads LQKENI. This CDR3 is built from 19 residues. The junction had 13 bases not matched to a gene; V was cut back by 3 bases and J by 0 bases. This receptor was taken from a woman in her thirties in good health. V gene TRBV18 combines with J gene TRBJ1-1; 10 positions agree with TRBD1. Sequencing input: memory CD4+ T cells sorted from blood. Specified subset: CD45RA-negative fraction. CDR3 loop: CASSPRGVGQGNLNTEAFF. CDR3 coding DNA: TGTGCCAGCTCACCTCGTGGGGTGGGACAGGGGAACTTGAACACTGAAGCTTTCTTT.